This entry concerns a single T cell receptor (beta chain). The antigen it binds to is not known. Base qualities are missing; no much larger clone stands one base away. These data originate in a study of blood T cell repertoires in COVID-19 (dated by TCRdb to 2020 to 2021). Some background on the complete study: Samples from collaborators originated in the United States, Italy and Spain and spanned both the acute and convalescent phases of COVID-19. The material from the prospective study consisted of cDNA or gDNA derived from T cells, B-cell-depleted T cells, or PBMCs. Deeply sampled blood TCRbeta repertoires from subjects exposed to, actively infected with, or recovered from COVID-19 were included in the dataset. The repertoires were released in a freely available public database intended as a resource for research on the immune response to SARS-CoV-2. The samples were drawn from the first 160 participants of the ongoing ImmuneRACE study and from 1,254 subjects provided by 6 global collaborators. A de-identified subject ID, COVID-19 status, age in years and sex were almost always included in the sample metadata. Where available, HLA class I and class II types were obtained from metadata supplied by the sample provider rather than from assay-based typing. Findings and caveats that apply to the study as a whole: How much clinical and demographic metadata was included differed by source and by participant, and the metadata was provided uncurated.

TCRbeta CDR3 regions were amplified from genomic DNA by means of the immunoSEQ Assay, a bias-controlled multiplex PCR. The study's processing was this. Nucleated cell counts per sample were estimated from amplification of reference gene primers within the assay. To quantify the absolute abundance of each unique TCRbeta CDR3 rearrangement, sequence reads were collapsed and filtered. For each sample, productive Simpson clonality was calculated as the square root of Simpson's diversity index over productive rearrangements. The source is immuneACCESS, and TCRdb retained only in-frame sequences with V and J called. Part of the clones is not carried over; for the studies checked, unresolved V genes explain less than half of this, and the remainder is unexplained. The DNA was the basis for D and trimming; V, J and clone size are from that table. The sample table lists some 670,000 clones, 85% to 90% of them with a count of one. Of the sample, approximately 0.25% falls within the top ten clones.

Collaborating institutions collected whole blood in K2EDTA tubes following their own protocols. For TCRbeta analysis, collaborators shipped samples in one of three forms: frozen whole blood, isolated PBMCs, or DNA extracted from either of those sample types. The germline V gene gives CDR1 as MGHRA and CDR2 as YSYEKL. V lost 4 bases and J lost 6 bases; the stretch between them is 13 bases long. The CDR3 runs 13 amino acids, cysteine and phenylalanine included. Only the CDR3 part of the read is kept: 39 bases, read in frame from the first base. The receptor's source is a woman under 30 with acute or convalescent COVID-19. Sample: peripheral blood. The chain couples TRBV4-1 to TRBJ2-7, with TRBD2 as a weak D call on 6 bases. The CDR3 is CASSPGTHVEQYF. The base sequence is TGCGCCAGCAGCCCAGGGACTCATGTCGAGCAGTACTTC.